These 7 T cell receptor beta chains came from one sample sequenced in a study of shared clonotypes between healthy human individuals (dated by TCRdb to about 2020). The library was prepared using the immunoSEQ multiplex PCR assay. TCRdb's version of the immuneACCESS table is confined to in-frame rearrangements and falls short of the full clone set. An unresolved V gene accounts for under half of the shortfall where checked; the remainder is of unknown origin. The sample includes approximately 940,000 clones, with 76% observed a single time. The ten largest clones represent about 1.5% of the sample. Source material: memory CD4+ T cells sorted from blood. What the cell subset or site label conveys for this sample: CD45RA-negative fraction. The receptors originated from a man aged 18 to 30 in good health.

In regard to this clone: Distinct nucleotide sequences in the sample also encode this CDR3. The J gene is TRBJ1-6, the V gene TRBV7-9; D possibly corresponds to TRBD1 (6 bases). With 6 bases removed from V and 2 bases from J, the gap between germline ends came to 11 bases. CDR3 length: 15 residues. From germline, CDR1 is SEHNR and CDR2 FQNEAQ (reference sequence). The CDR3 loop is CASSSQGTYNSPLHF. The CDR3 DNA is TGTGCCAGCAGTTCACAGGGCACCTATAATTCACCCCTCCACTTT. Filled out from reference TRBV7-9 and TRBJ1-6, the complete variable domain reads DTGVSQNPRHKITKRGQNVTFRCDPISEHNRLYWYRQTLGQGPEFLTYFQNEAQLEKSRLLSDRFSAERPKGSFSTLEIQRTEQGDSAMYLCASSSQGTYNSPLHFGNGTRLTVT.

The V gene is TRBV5-1, the J gene TRBJ2-5, with D possibly TRBD2 on 6 matching bases. The germline V gene has CDR1 SGHRS and CDR2 YFSETQ. CDR3 length: 14 residues. The germline V and J ends were trimmed by 7 bases and 1 base, with 14 bases remaining between them. Here the CDR3 reads CASHRGGTQETQYF. The CDR3 nucleotides read TGCGCCAGCCACCGTGGAGGGACCCAAGAGACCCAGTACTTC.

The rearrangement links TRBV5-6 to TRBJ1-6; D is ambiguous. The CDR3 has 15 amino acids. Germline assignment: CDR1 SGHDT and CDR2 YYEEEE. V lost 2 bases, J lost 8 bases, and 14 bases lay in between. The CDR3 coding sequence is TGTGCCAGCAGCTTAGGCAGTCAGTTCTATTCACCCCTCCACTTT. It is translated as CASSLGSQFYSPLHF.

This chain connects TRBV5-6 to TRBJ1-2, with D possibly being TRBD1 (6 bases). The CDR3 spans 16 residues. V gave up 0 bases and J gave up 8 bases, with 20 bases separating them. CDR1 is SGHDT, CDR2 YYEEEE, per germline. The CDR3 loop reads CASSLDGGSIARGYTF. The CDR3 DNA reads TGTGCCAGCAGCTTGGATGGGGGCTCTATCGCTCGGGGCTACACCTTC.

The chain joins TRBV7-8 to TRBJ1-2; TRBD1 is a possible D gene (6 bases). CDR3 length equals 13 residues. Per the germline V gene, CDR1 is SGHVS and CDR2 is FQNEAQ. The V and J ends lost 3 bases and 6 bases respectively, with 11 bases between them. In DNA form, the CDR3 reads TGTGCCAGCAGCTTTGGGGGGGACAATGGCTACACCTTC. Encoded protein: CASSFGGDNGYTF.

V usage is TRBV27 and J usage is TRBJ2-7, with a possible D match to TRBD1 (6 bases). Trimming took off 5 bases at V and 2 bases at J, with 13 bases between the two ends. Per germline, CDR1 MNHEY and CDR2 SMNVEV (reference sequence). This CDR3 is 14 amino acids long. The CDR3 sequence: CASSAGTNAYEQYF. In DNA, the CDR3 is TGTGCCAGCAGTGCCGGGACAAACGCCTACGAGCAGTACTTC.

The chain carries TRBV30 and TRBJ2-1, with 13 bases aligning to TRBD2. The CDR3 runs to 16 residues. Trimming took 2 bases from V and 6 from J; bases not matched to a gene: 7. CDR1 is GTSNPN and CDR2 is SVGIG in the germline V gene (reference sequence). CDR3 nucleotide sequence: TGTGCCTGGAGTAAAGCCGGGACTAGCGGGACCAATGAGCAGTTCTTC. As protein: CAWSKAGTSGTNEQFF. Using reference TRBV30 and TRBJ2-1 for the parts outside the CDR3, the full variable domain is SQTIHQWPATLVQPVGSPLSLECTVEGTSNPNLYWYRQAAGRGLQLLFYSVGIGQISSEVPQNLSASRPQDRQFILSSKKLLLSDSGFYLCAWSKAGTSGTNEQFFGPGTRLTVL.